This T cell receptor beta chain was documented in a study of post-analysis software for immune sequencing data. Whole-study context: Recorded disease courses covered relapsing-remitting, secondary progressive and progressive-relapsing multiple sclerosis. Some patients had no subtype annotation. Findings and caveats of the study: Samples sharing a preparation batch grouped tightly together when assessed by F measure. Five TRBV segments (TRBV5-6, TRBV5-1 and TRBV20-1 among them) occurred more frequently in patients than in controls. There was significantly lower normalized Chao1 diversity in multiple sclerosis patients than in controls.

The library was made from cDNA and included unique molecular identifiers. T cells numbering 1 to 10 million yielded cDNA molecules that totaled about 500,000. TCRdb ran MiXCR on the PCR reads and lists one entry per CDR3 protein. The sample has some 700,000 distinct CDR3 sequences, around 64% seen once. CDR3 length: 15 amino acids. Germline V gene lookup returns CDR1 LGHNA and CDR2 YSLEER. V shed 4 bases and J shed 6 bases, with 17 bases lying between them. As regards this clonotype: Its matching antigen is unknown.

This receptor was taken from a girl aged 2 to 10 with multiple sclerosis. The chain carries TRBV4-3 and TRBJ2-3; D possibly matches TRBD1 or TRBD2 (5 bases each). The specimen was blood. The CDR3 is CASSLGTPRVDTQYF. CDR3 sequence (DNA): TGCGCCAGCAGCCTGGGGACCCCCAGGGTGGATACGCAGTATTTT.